A single sample is the source of the 2 T cell receptor beta chains below, sequenced in a study of technical replicates of blood from four donors. Libraries were prepared by immunoSEQ multiplex PCR; TCRdb keeps only in-frame clonotypes and omits some of them. The top ten clones hold 4.6% of a sample with some 66,000 clones, approximately 87% of them seen once. The sequenced sample was PBMCs. These receptors were obtained from a human donor in good health. Some clones in this sample may be carry-over from other donors' samples.

The chain is built from TRBV30 and TRBJ1-2; 7 bases agree with TRBD1. Germline CDR1 is GTSNPN and CDR2 is SVGIG (reference sequence). This CDR3 has 13 residues. The V gene end was trimmed by 0 bases and the J gene end by 9 bases; junction bases not matched to a gene: 7. The CDR3 DNA follows: TGTGCCTGGAGTGTTCAGGGGGGTTTGAGCTACACCTTC. This encodes CAWSVQGGLSYTF. Filled out from reference TRBV30 and TRBJ1-2, the complete variable domain reads SQTIHQWPATLVQPVGSPLSLECTVEGTSNPNLYWYRQAAGRGLQLLFYSVGIGQISSEVPQNLSASRPQDRQFILSSKKLLLSDSGFYLCAWSVQGGLSYTFGSGTRLTVV.

The V call is TRBV6-5, the J call TRBJ1-1; tentative D call: TRBD1 (5 bases). This CDR3 comprises 13 residues. Trimming removed 2 bases from V and 1 base from J, with 5 bases in between. Germline V gene lookup returns CDR1 MNHEY and CDR2 SVGAGI. In nucleotides, the CDR3 is TGTGCCAGCAGTTACAGGGGGAACACTGAAGCTTTCTTT. Translated, it gives CASSYRGNTEAFF.